Below, 24 T cell receptor beta chains from the same sample are listed, as sequenced in a study of shared clonotypes between healthy human individuals. Data came from immunoSEQ multiplex PCR; TCRdb stores just in-frame clones and leaves some out. The data hold roughly 2.6 million clones, with roughly 92% observed a single time. What was sequenced was naive CD4+ T cells sorted from blood. Subset defined: CD45RA+ positively selected. These receptors came from a man aged 18 to 30 in good health.

The gene calls are TRBV11-1 and TRBJ1-3; the D is unclear. This CDR3 contains 19 residues. Germline V gives CDR1 SGHAT, CDR2 FQDESV (reference sequence). V dropped 4 bases and J dropped 0 bases, with 22 bases sitting between them. The CDR3 DNA follows: TGTGCCAGCAGCTCACCTGTGCCACATAACCCAGCCTCTGGAAACACCATATATTTT. The encoded protein is CASSSPVPHNPASGNTIYF.

This clone was seen a single time. V usage is TRBV6-5 and J usage is TRBJ2-3, with D possibly TRBD1 on 5 matching bases. The CDR3 loop spans 16 amino acids. Germline V gene data show CDR1 as MNHEY and CDR2 as SVGAGI. Trimming left V 0 bases short and J 6 bases short, with 16 bases between. CDR3 nucleotides: TGTGCCAGCAGTTACTCGAGTGGGGCGAACAGGGATACGCAGTATTTT. Its protein product is CASSYSSGANRDTQYF.

Only one count was recorded for this clone. The chain couples TRBV7-3 to TRBJ2-2, with D possibly being TRBD2 (6 bases). Germline assignment: CDR1 SGHTA and CDR2 FQGTGA. Trimming left V 8 bases short and J 5 bases short, with 9 bases between. The CDR3 totals 12 residues. The CDR3: CASGEATGELFF. CDR3 nucleotides: TGTGCCAGCGGGGAGGCGACCGGGGAGCTGTTTTTT.

With regard to this clone: Other nucleotide sequences from this sample produce the same CDR3. V and J are TRBV30 and TRBJ2-7; maybe TRBD2 (5 bases). Trimming removed 3 bases at V and 3 bases at J, with 6 bases between. This CDR3 is 11 amino acids long. Germline assignment: CDR1 GTSNPN and CDR2 SVGIG (reference sequence). CDR3 protein: CAWSGGYEQYF. As DNA, the CDR3 is TGTGCCTGGAGCGGAGGCTACGAGCAGTACTTC.

The chain links TRBV6-1 to TRBJ2-7; 8 bases agree with TRBD2. Germline CDR1 reads MNHNS; CDR2 reads SASEGT. CDR3 length: 13 amino acids. In DNA, the CDR3 is TGTGCAGAGAGCGGGAGTAATACCTACGAGCAGTACTTC. Its translation: CAESGSNTYEQYF.

This rearrangement joins TRBV4-1 to TRBJ2-1; 9 bases align to TRBD2. The CDR3 length is 17 residues. Germline CDR1 MGHRA, CDR2 YSYEKL. The trim removed 0 bases at V and 3 bases at J, leaving 6 bases unmatched. CDR3 DNA: TGCGCCAGCAGCCAAGATGGCGAGACTAGCGGCTACAATGAGCAGTTCTTC. Its protein product is CASSQDGETSGYNEQFF.

The chain is built from TRBV4-2 and TRBJ1-5; D is perhaps TRBD1 (5 bases). The V end lost 1 base, the J end lost 1 base, and 8 bases lay between the germline ends. There are 15 residues in the CDR3. CDR1 and CDR2 (germline): LGHNA, YNFKEQ. CDR3 region: CASSQVDNSNQPQHF. The CDR3 DNA follows: TGTGCCAGCAGCCAAGTGGACAACAGCAATCAGCCCCAGCATTTT.

This clone showed up just once. The chain couples TRBV4-1 to TRBJ2-7, with 7 bases matching TRBD2. The length of the CDR3 is 15 residues. CDR1 MGHRA and CDR2 YSYEKL come from the germline V gene. Unmatched junction bases numbered 5, after V lost 1 base and J lost 2 bases. Here the CDR3 DNA reads TGCGCCAGCAGCCAAGTAGCTAGCGGACCCTACGAGCAGTACTTC. It encodes CASSQVASGPYEQYF.

V is TRBV18 and J is TRBJ2-5; TRBD2 agrees at 13 bases. The J call may not be correct, given that the DNA end is closer to TRBJ2-7. Looked up from germline, CDR1 is KGHSH and CDR2 is LQKENI. The CDR3 has 19 residues. CDR3 nucleotides: TGTGCCAGCTCACCAACTCCCGGGACTAGCGGGATGGTGGGCTACGAGCAGTACTTC. Residues: CASSPTPGTSGMVGYEQYF.

The rearrangement uses TRBV2 and TRBJ2-1; D is undetermined. This CDR3 comprises 12 residues. CDR1 and CDR2 from the germline V gene are SNHLY and FYNNEI. Trimming took 2 bases from V and 5 from J, leaving 4 bases between them. The CDR3 region is CASSEQDNEQFF. The DNA of the CDR3 is TGTGCCAGCAGTGAACAGGACAATGAGCAGTTCTTC.

This clone showed up just a few times. The V call is TRBV25-1, the J call TRBJ1-5; 8 bases map to TRBD1. This CDR3 is 15 amino acids long. Germline values: CDR1 MGHDK, CDR2 SYGVNS. J lost 7 bases, V lost 3 bases, and 8 bases had no gene match. The CDR3 protein is CASSDNGQGRQPQHF. The CDR3 DNA sequence: TGTGCCAGCAGTGACAACGGACAGGGCAGGCAGCCCCAGCATTTT.

The rearrangement links TRBV5-1 to TRBJ2-1; 10 positions match TRBD2. Germline V lookup: CDR1 SGHRS, CDR2 YFSETQ. This CDR3 region has 14 residues. After removal of 6 bases from V and 4 bases from J, the junction contained 4 bases not matched to a gene. The CDR3 bases are TGCGCCAGCATGACTAGCGGGTCTTACAATGAGCAGTTCTTC. It encodes CASMTSGSYNEQFF. Looking up the rest from reference TRBV5-1 and TRBJ2-1 gives the full variable domain: KAGVTQTPRYLIKTRGQQVTLSCSPISGHRSVSWYQQTPGQGLQFLFEYFSETQRNKGNFPGRFSGRQFSNSRSEMNVSTLELGDSALYLCASMTSGSYNEQFFGPGTRLTVL.

In its sample, this clone was seen once. The chain has TRBV13 and TRBJ1-3; D is unresolved. Germline lookup yields CDR1 PRHDT and CDR2 FYEKMQ (reference sequence). The CDR3 contains 15 residues. Trimming shortened V by 4 bases and J by 4 bases, and 14 bases separated the two germline ends. This CDR3 is CASSSGMDGGNTIYF. CDR3 bases: TGTGCCAGCAGCTCCGGAATGGACGGCGGAAACACCATATATTTT.

V is TRBV15 and J is TRBJ1-3, with no clear D. V shed 3 bases and J shed 0 bases, with 6 bases lying between them. Germline V lookup: CDR1 LNHNV, CDR2 YYDKDF (reference sequence). The CDR3 totals 14 residues. In DNA, the CDR3 is TGTGCCACCAGCAGCCCTCCCTCTGGAAACACCATATATTTT. This sequence encodes CATSSPPSGNTIYF.

The genes are TRBV2 and TRBJ2-7, with a weak D call TRBD1 (6 bases). The CDR3 is 14 residues long. V lost 7 bases, J lost 2 bases, and 15 bases lay in between. Germline CDR1 reads SNHLY; CDR2 reads FYNNEI. The CDR3 DNA follows: TGTGCCAGCACTACAGGGAAAGTCCCCTACGAGCAGTACTTC. The encoded protein is CASTTGKVPYEQYF.

A single count supports this clone. The rearrangement joins TRBV19 to TRBJ1-1; D may be TRBD1 (6 bases). Germline V CDR1 and CDR2: LNHDA, SQIVND (reference sequence). The ends were cut back, 7 bases at V and 0 bases at J, with 12 bases in the middle. This CDR3 comprises 14 residues. The CDR3 is CASKEPGVNTEAFF. In DNA form, the CDR3 reads TGTGCCAGTAAGGAGCCAGGGGTGAACACTGAAGCTTTCTTT. Supplemented by reference TRBV19 and TRBJ1-1, the full variable domain reads DGGITQSPKYLFRKEGQNVTLSCEQNLNHDAMYWYRQDPGQGLRLIYYSQIVNDFQKGDIAEGYSVSREKKESFPLTVTSAQKNPTAFYLCASKEPGVNTEAFFGQGTRLTVV.

The gene calls are TRBV19 and TRBJ2-7, with a tentative D call TRBD2 (5 bases). The V end was cut by 3 bases, the J end by 4 bases, with 10 bases between. CDR1 and CDR2 (germline): LNHDA, SQIVND (reference sequence). The CDR3 is 13 amino acids. In DNA, the CDR3 is TGTGCCAGTAGTATCGAAACTAGGTACGAGCAGTACTTC. Encoded protein: CASSIETRYEQYF.

The V call is TRBV5-1, the J call TRBJ2-3; D remains unclear. The germline V gene has CDR1 SGHRS and CDR2 YFSETQ. Between the trimmed V and J ends, which lost 7 bases and 4 bases, there was a span of 13 bases. There are 13 residues in the CDR3. CDR3: CASGEIRADTQYF. CDR3 DNA: TGCGCCAGCGGAGAAATACGGGCAGATACGCAGTATTTT.

The sample holds a few counts of this clone. The V gene is TRBV2, the J gene TRBJ1-2; 8 bases align to TRBD1. This CDR3 has 18 amino acids. Germline V gene lookup returns CDR1 SNHLY and CDR2 FYNNEI. The V gene end was trimmed by 0 bases and the J gene end by 2 bases; junction bases not matched to a gene: 11. DNA for the CDR3: TGTGCCAGCAGTGAAGCGCTTCTCGGGACAGGTCCAAACTATGGCTACACCTTC. The encoded protein is CASSEALLGTGPNYGYTF.

The chain joins TRBV6-1 to TRBJ2-7, with D tentatively TRBD1 or TRBD2 (5 bases each). The V end lost 0 bases, the J end lost 2 bases, and 11 bases lay between the germline ends. Germline values: CDR1 MNHNS, CDR2 SASEGT. The CDR3 covers 15 residues. This CDR3 is CASSEAAQGPYEQYF. For the CDR3, the DNA is TGTGCCAGCAGTGAAGCAGCCCAGGGACCCTACGAGCAGTACTTC.

Note on this clone: This sample includes further DNA sequences coding for the same CDR3. The chain combines TRBV6-6 with TRBJ1-5, with D unresolved. Trimming left V 6 bases short and J 4 bases short, with 4 bases between. CDR3 length equals 11 residues. The germline CDR1 and CDR2 sequences are MNHNY and SVGAGI (reference sequence). The CDR3 bases are TGTGCCAGCAGGGCAAATCAGCCCCAGCATTTT. Translated, it gives CASRANQPQHF.

The V call is TRBV4-2, the J call TRBJ1-2; TRBD1 might be the D (6 bases). The CDR3 has 15 amino acids. V lost 2 bases, J lost 8 bases, and 18 bases lay in between. The V gene's germline CDR1 is LGHNA and CDR2 YNFKEQ. This CDR3 reads CASSQHDRPGGGYTF. DNA for the CDR3: TGTGCCAGCAGCCAACACGACAGGCCCGGAGGAGGCTACACCTTC.

This sequence joins TRBV30 and TRBJ2-1, with no clear D. CDR3 length equals 14 residues. Germline CDR1 is GTSNPN and CDR2 is SVGIG (reference sequence). With 5 bases removed from V and 4 bases from J, the gap between germline ends came to 15 bases. CDR3 in amino acids: CAWAVSNGYNEQFF. The DNA for the CDR3 is TGTGCCTGGGCCGTGAGTAATGGGTACAATGAGCAGTTCTTC.

CDR3 in amino acids: CASSELAGRAPLHF. CDR3 coding DNA: TGTGCCAGCAGTGAGTTAGCAGGCAGAGCACCCCTCCACTTT. This sequence joins TRBV6-1 and TRBJ1-6; D not resolved. V dropped 3 bases and J dropped 11 bases, with 14 bases sitting between them. The CDR3 covers 14 residues. Germline CDR1 MNHNS, CDR2 SASEGT.